The next 25 T cell receptor beta chains were all read from a single sample in a study of beta chain features in type 1 diabetes. The whole isolated RNA underwent reverse transcription, so sequencing captured expressed TCRB transcripts. TCRdb's table, derived via immunoSEQ multiplex PCR, lists solely in-frame clones and lacks some. The sample comprises 970,000 or so clones, roughly 15% of which are singletons, and 0.02% to 0.03% rests with the top ten. Sample: naive CD4+ T cells from blood. The receptors derive from a woman younger than 35 in good health.

The DNA of the CDR3 is TGTGCCAGCTCACCTTGGCTAGCGGGAGGAGGGGGCCCCAATGAGCAGTTCTTC. It encodes CASSPWLAGGGGPNEQFF. The chain has TRBV18 and TRBJ2-1; 11 nucleotides align to TRBD2. Germline CDR1 reads KGHSH; CDR2 reads LQKENI. CDR3 length: 18 residues. V was pared by 3 bases and J by 6 bases, with 13 bases of the junction left unmatched.

CDR3 residues: CASSLNPSGEQYF. CDR3 DNA sequence: TGTGCCAGCAGCTTGAACCCTAGTGGCGAGCAGTACTTC. The chain uses TRBV7-2 and TRBJ2-5; D is unresolved. TRBJ2-7 explains the end of the DNA better; the J call may be wrong. Germline assignment: CDR1 SGHTA and CDR2 FQGNSA. The CDR3 runs 13 residues.

The chain joins TRBV9 to TRBJ2-1, with TRBD2 as a possible D gene (5 bases). Germline V gene lookup returns CDR1 SGDLS and CDR2 YYNGEE. Trimming stripped 2 bases from V and 6 bases from J, with 12 bases between. CDR3 length equals 14 residues. This chain's CDR3 is CASSVSSFGNEQFF. The CDR3 DNA is TGTGCCAGCAGCGTCTCTAGCTTTGGCAATGAGCAGTTCTTC.

DNA for the CDR3: TGTGCCAGCAGCGTCGCAGGAGGACCAAGGAACTATGGCTACACCTTC. Protein product: CASSVAGGPRNYGYTF. The chain employs TRBV9 and TRBJ1-2; no reliable D call. The CDR3 has 16 residues. Germline-derived CDR1 and CDR2 are SGDLS and YYNGEE. V lost 2 bases, J lost 2 bases, and 16 bases lay in between. Variable domain in full (rest from reference TRBV9 and TRBJ1-2): DSGVTQTPKHLITATGQRVTLRCSPRSGDLSVYWYQQSLDQGLQFLIQYYNGEERAKGNILERFSAQQFPDLHSELNLSSLELGDSALYFCASSVAGGPRNYGYTFGSGTRLTVV.

The V call is TRBV29-1, the J call TRBJ2-3, with 7 bases lining up with TRBD2. The V and J ends lost 5 bases and 5 bases, in that order; junction bases with no gene match: 7. The V gene's germline CDR1 is SQVTM and CDR2 ANQGSEA. The CDR3 is 13 residues long. The CDR3, as DNA: TGCAGCGTTAAGATCGGGGGGATAGATACGCAGTATTTT. It yields the protein CSVKIGGIDTQYF.

This clone was recorded a few times. The gene calls are TRBV2 and TRBJ2-7, with D possibly TRBD2 on 6 matching bases. Per germline, CDR1 SNHLY and CDR2 FYNNEI. The CDR3 covers 14 residues. Trimming stripped 4 bases from V and 4 bases from J, with 14 bases between. In nucleotides, the CDR3 is TGTGCCAGCAGTGGCGGGACTCCTTATTACGAGCAGTACTTC. Its protein is CASSGGTPYYEQYF.

Remarks on this clone: Other nucleotide sequences in the sample specify the same CDR3. The J gene is TRBJ1-5, the V gene TRBV9; D unresolved. Deletions cut 0 bases from V and 4 bases from J, with 11 bases between. Per the germline V gene, CDR1 is SGDLS and CDR2 is YYNGEE. CDR3 length equals 15 residues. CDR3 sequence (DNA): TGTGCCAGCAGCGTAGGTGGTACGGGGAATCAGCCCCAGCATTTT. This codes for CASSVGGTGNQPQHF.

The chain has TRBV6-1 and TRBJ2-5, with D uncertain. The V gene lost 1 base and the J gene lost 4 bases, with 7 bases spanning the gap. Germline CDR1 and CDR2: MNHNS and SASEGT. The CDR3 spans 13 residues. CDR3: CASSEVRLETQYF. CDR3 DNA: TGTGCCAGCAGTGAAGTAAGACTAGAGACCCAGTACTTC.

This clone has only a few counts. DNA for the CDR3: TGTGCCAGCAGCTTAGGAGCACAAAGAGTCAAAGAGACCCAGTACTTC. Translating gives CASSLGAQRVKETQYF. This sequence joins TRBV11-2 and TRBJ2-5; D is undetermined. From germline, CDR1 is SGHAT and CDR2 FQNNGV. The CDR3 is made up of 16 amino acids. Trimming took 1 base from V and 3 from J, leaving 15 bases between them. Drawing the rest from reference TRBV11-2 and TRBJ2-5, the complete variable domain is EAGVAQSPRYKIIEKRQSVAFWCNPISGHATLYWYQQILGQGPKLLIQFQNNGVVDDSQLPKDRFSAERLKGVDSTLKIQPAKLEDSAVYLCASSLGAQRVKETQYFGPGTRLLVL.

V and J are TRBV14 and TRBJ2-7, with D perhaps matching TRBD1 (5 bases). Trimming removed 1 base at V and 6 bases at J, with 7 bases between. Germline CDR1 and CDR2: SGHDN and FVKESK. This CDR3 is 12 amino acids long. The CDR3 DNA follows: TGTGCCAGCAGCCAAGCAGGGTCCGAGCAGTACTTC. Its translation is CASSQAGSEQYF.

This clone has just a few counts. This chain links TRBV6-6 with TRBJ1-2; D not certain. Trimming took 5 bases from V and 0 from J, leaving 7 bases between them. CDR1 is MNHNY, CDR2 SVGAGI, per germline (reference sequence). The CDR3 loop spans 13 amino acids. The CDR3 is CASSRQPNYGYTF. The CDR3 nucleotides read TGTGCCAGCAGTCGCCAGCCTAACTATGGCTACACCTTC.

V usage is TRBV27 and J usage is TRBJ2-2; TRBD1 aligns across 7 bases. Germline trimming cut 2 bases from V and 3 bases from J; bases unmatched to any gene: 3. The CDR3 runs 15 residues. CDR1 is MNHEY and CDR2 is SMNVEV in the germline V gene (reference sequence). CDR3 in amino acids: CASSLRGRDTGELFF. CDR3 DNA: TGTGCCAGCAGTTTAAGGGGGCGCGACACCGGGGAGCTGTTTTTT.

As for this clone: Other DNA sequences in this specimen translate into the identical CDR3. In DNA, the CDR3 is TGTGCCAGCTCACCACCGCTAAGGGAGACCCAGTACTTC. This translates into CASSPPLRETQYF. The rearrangement links TRBV18 to TRBJ2-5, with D hard to call. Trimming stripped 0 bases from V and 5 bases from J, with 7 bases between. CDR1 and CDR2 from the germline V gene are KGHSH and LQKENI. The CDR3 extends over 13 amino acids.

This clone has a handful of counts. The chain combines TRBV6-5 with TRBJ2-5, with unresolved D. This CDR3 is built from 15 residues. Germline CDR1 is MNHEY and CDR2 is SVGAGI. Trimming left V 2 bases short and J 2 bases short, with 12 bases between. As DNA, the CDR3 is TGTGCCAGCAGTTACGTTGCAGGAAATCAAGAGACCCAGTACTTC. As protein: CASSYVAGNQETQYF.

The sample holds a few counts of this clone. The CDR3 region is CASRGISSGKYTGELFF. Written as DNA, the CDR3 is TGTGCCAGCAGGGGGATTTCTAGCGGAAAATACACCGGGGAGCTGTTTTTT. This chain joins TRBV2 and TRBJ2-2; 7 bases map to TRBD2. The germline V gene has CDR1 SNHLY and CDR2 FYNNEI. The CDR3 extends over 17 amino acids. J lost 3 bases, V lost 6 bases, and 13 bases had no gene match.

The chain has TRBV2 and TRBJ2-5, with D unclear. Germline V CDR1 and CDR2: SNHLY, FYNNEI. Trimming removed 8 bases from V and 4 bases from J, with 20 bases in between. The CDR3 length is 15 residues. The CDR3 reads CASSGHLDRRETQYF. CDR3 DNA sequence: TGTGCCAGCTCGGGCCACCTAGACCGTCGAGAGACCCAGTACTTC.

This sequence joins TRBV7-2 and TRBJ2-7; TRBD2 matches 7 bases. Germline values: CDR1 SGHTA, CDR2 FQGNSA. V lost 2 bases and J lost 2; bases outside the gene matches: 6. The CDR3 contains 15 residues. CDR3 sequence reads: CASSLTGTTTYEQYF. CDR3 in DNA: TGTGCCAGCAGCTTAACCGGGACTACAACCTACGAGCAGTACTTC.

The chain links TRBV5-4 to TRBJ2-1; 9 bases are shared with TRBD2. With 3 bases clipped from V and 3 bases from J, the junction kept 13 bases outside the gene matches. Germline V gene data show CDR1 as SGHNT and CDR2 as YYREEE (reference sequence). This CDR3 spans 18 amino acids. CDR3 residues: CASSSLAGRRKNYNEQFF. The CDR3 bases are TGTGCCAGCAGCTCCCTAGCGGGAAGGAGAAAAAACTACAATGAGCAGTTCTTC.

J is TRBJ1-1 and V is TRBV7-3; unclear D gene. The CDR3 length is 13 residues. Trimming took 5 bases from V and 1 from J, leaving 8 bases between them. Germline CDR1 SGHTA, CDR2 FQGTGA. The CDR3 protein is CASSMERNTEAFF. The CDR3 bases are TGTGCCAGCAGCATGGAGCGGAACACTGAAGCTTTCTTT.

This clone has just a few counts. The V call is TRBV6-1, the J call TRBJ1-5; tentatively, D is TRBD1 (5 bases). Germline values: CDR1 MNHNS, CDR2 SASEGT. V dropped 2 bases and J dropped 0 bases, with 11 bases sitting between them. This CDR3 contains 16 residues. CDR3 loop: CASSERGRLSNQPQHF. In nucleotides, the CDR3 is TGTGCCAGCAGTGAAAGGGGCAGACTTAGCAATCAGCCCCAGCATTTT.

The V gene is TRBV29-1, the J gene TRBJ2-7, with 8 bases that match TRBD1. The trim removed 3 bases at V and 2 bases at J, leaving 12 bases unmatched. Germline assignment: CDR1 SQVTM and CDR2 ANQGSEA. The CDR3 has 16 residues. The CDR3 DNA reads TGCAGCGTTGACGGGGTAAGGGGGGACAGGACCTACGAGCAGTACTTC. As protein: CSVDGVRGDRTYEQYF.

The CDR3 protein is CASSLASGGRGLYF. CDR3 coding DNA: TGTGCCAGCAGCTTAGCATCGGGCGGGAGAGGGTTGTATTTT. J is TRBJ2-3 and V is TRBV7-2, with 7 bases aligning to TRBD2. Germline-derived CDR1 and CDR2 are SGHTA and FQGNSA. The V and J ends lost 0 bases and 14 bases, in that order; junction bases with no gene match: 11. The CDR3 extends over 14 amino acids.

This clone was observed a handful of times. This rearrangement joins TRBV11-2 to TRBJ2-7; D gene uncertain. V was pared by 1 base and J by 4 bases, with 14 bases between. The CDR3 sequence is 15 residues long. The V gene's germline CDR1 is SGHAT and CDR2 FQNNGV. DNA for the CDR3: TGTGCCAGCAGCTTAGGACCCCCGGCCCTATACGAGCAGTACTTC. Protein sequence: CASSLGPPALYEQYF. Full variable domain (rest looked up from reference TRBV11-2 and TRBJ2-7): EAGVAQSPRYKIIEKRQSVAFWCNPISGHATLYWYQQILGQGPKLLIQFQNNGVVDDSQLPKDRFSAERLKGVDSTLKIQPAKLEDSAVYLCASSLGPPALYEQYFGPGTRLTVT.

The chain is built from TRBV7-2 and TRBJ2-5; D unclear. The V end was cut by 5 bases, the J end by 2 bases, with 15 bases between. CDR1 is SGHTA and CDR2 is FQGNSA in the germline V gene. The CDR3 length is 15 residues. CDR3 amino acids: CASSPRLRPQETQYF. Here the CDR3 DNA reads TGTGCCAGCAGCCCCCGTTTACGCCCACAAGAGACCCAGTACTTC.

Here the CDR3 DNA reads TGTGCCAGCAGCACAAACAGGGGGGAGGAAGAGACCCAGTACTTC. Translating gives CASSTNRGEEETQYF. The rearrangement links TRBV11-1 to TRBJ2-5; 8 bases are a match to TRBD1. After removal of 5 bases from V and 3 bases from J, the junction contained 8 bases not matched to a gene. The CDR3 covers 15 residues. The germline gives CDR1 SGHAT, CDR2 FQDESV (reference sequence).